This TCR beta chain was captured in a study of blood T cells in healthy people across ages. The sample providers were healthy Caucasian people from Russia, aged about 6 to 95. Each of the donors had 8 to 10 milliliters of peripheral blood drawn into EDTA-treated Vacutainer tubes. The study's findings and limits: Long-lived donors carried more naive CD4+ cells and greater diversity than aged donors.

Together with a sample-barcoded 5' primer, a J-beta primer mix was included in a second PCR lasting about 7 to 11 cycles. One entry per CDR3 protein results from TCRdb running MiXCR on the 5' RACE reads. Counted here are 1 million or so distinct CDR3 sequences, almost 25% occurring once; the ten biggest clones make up about 0.72%. V was trimmed by 1 base and J by 6 bases, leaving 7 bases between them. The CDR3 has 13 amino acids. Germline V gives CDR1 SGHTA, CDR2 FQGNSA. Remarks on this clonotype: What it binds is not known.

These sequences were also reported in another study, on T cells of mothers and their children. That report notes: The analysis detected no persistent microchimeric T cell clones.

The sequence was collected from a girl aged 2 to 9 in good health. The chain couples TRBV7-2 to TRBJ1-5, with no clear D. Source material: blood. CDR3 nucleotides: TGTGCCAGCAGCTTAGGTGAGCGTCAGCCCCAGCATTTT. Translating it yields CASSLGERQPQHF.